One sample yielded the 31 T cell receptor beta chains listed below, sequenced in a study of Ad26.COV2.S vaccination and SARS-CoV-2 variants. Treatment in this sample: roughly 18 received Ad26.COV2.S at low or high dose, single or two shots; about five received placebo; per-sample allocation not given. Specimens were obtained on day 63 following the first vaccine or placebo injection. The data were produced by immunoSEQ multiplex PCR, yet TCRdb's version contains in-frame clones alone and is incomplete. Of 400,000 to 450,000 clones listed, about nine tenths are singletons. Sequences were derived from peripheral blood, sampled in a trial of Ad26.COV2.S vaccine versus placebo. The origin of the receptors is a person aged 18-60 years who received the Ad26.COV2.S COVID-19 vaccine or a placebo.

This chain uses TRBV27 with TRBJ2-5, with D perhaps TRBD1 (5 bases). The CDR3 sequence is 13 residues long. Trimming shortened V by 1 base and J by 3 bases, and 6 bases separated the two germline ends. In germline, CDR1 is MNHEY, CDR2 SMNVEV (reference sequence). For the CDR3, the DNA is TGTGCCAGCAGTTTATTCAGGGAAGAGACCCAGTACTTC. Residues: CASSLFREETQYF.

This clone was seen just once. This rearrangement joins TRBV3-1 (or the pseudogene TRBV3-2) to TRBJ1-1; D perhaps matches TRBD1 (5 bases). Germline V gene sequence: CDR1 LGHDT, CDR2 YNNKEL (reference sequence). CDR3 length equals 16 residues. V gave up 8 bases and J gave up 5 bases, with 24 bases separating them. The CDR3 here is CASAPVGSWGETEAFF. CDR3 DNA sequence: TGTGCCAGCGCCCCGGTTGGTTCCTGGGGGGAGACTGAAGCTTTCTTT.

The chain combines TRBV7-2 with TRBJ2-7; TRBD2 matches at 10 bases. CDR3 size: 16 residues. Germline trimming cut 5 bases from V and 0 bases from J; bases unmatched to any gene: 7. Germline CDR1 and CDR2: SGHTA and FQGNSA. The DNA of the CDR3 is TGTGCCAGCAGCCCAACTAGCGGGATAAACTCCTACGAGCAGTACTTC. Translation gives CASSPTSGINSYEQYF.

The chain employs TRBV10-3 and TRBJ2-1, with 9 bases matching TRBD2. Germline CDR1 reads ENHRY; CDR2 reads SYGVKD. V shed 1 base and J 2 bases; nucleotides not matched to a gene: 9. CDR3 size: 18 residues. The CDR3 DNA is TGTGCCATCAGTGAGTTCAGCGGGAGGCCACCCACCTACAATGAGCAGTTCTTC. Translated, it gives CAISEFSGRPPTYNEQFF.

In DNA, the CDR3 is TGTGCCATCAGTGAGACAGCAATGAACACTGAAGCTTTCTTT. Amino acid sequence: CAISETAMNTEAFF. V and J are TRBV10-3 and TRBJ1-1; D uncertain. Germline V gene lookup returns CDR1 ENHRY and CDR2 SYGVKD. CDR3 length: 14 amino acids. Trimming stripped 2 bases from V and 0 bases from J, with 7 bases between.

The rearrangement uses TRBV5-1 and TRBJ2-6; 10 bases fit TRBD1. Germline lookup yields CDR1 SGHRS and CDR2 YFSETQ. The CDR3 sequence is 19 residues long. J lost 0 bases, V lost 3 bases, and 9 bases had no gene match. The CDR3 sequence: CASSWDRGHSRSGANVLTF. The CDR3 bases are TGCGCCAGCAGCTGGGACAGGGGTCACTCCCGCTCTGGGGCCAACGTCCTGACTTTC.

This sequence joins TRBV4-2 and TRBJ1-1; perhaps TRBD1 as D (5 bases). The CDR3 has 16 residues. The V gene lost 0 bases and the J gene lost 1 base, with 12 bases spanning the gap. Germline-derived CDR1 and CDR2 are LGHNA and YNFKEQ. The DNA for the CDR3 is TGTGCCAGCAGCCAAGATTTGACAGTAACGAACACTGAAGCTTTCTTT. Protein sequence: CASSQDLTVTNTEAFF.

Only one count was recorded for this clone. This chain uses TRBV18 with TRBJ2-1, with 8 bases matching TRBD2. Germline assignment: CDR1 KGHSH and CDR2 LQKENI. This CDR3 has 18 amino acids. The junction had 15 bases not matched to a gene; V was cut back by 2 bases and J by 6 bases. The CDR3 reads CASSPLNSGTWFSNEQFF. The DNA for the CDR3 is TGTGCCAGCTCACCATTAAATAGCGGGACGTGGTTCTCCAATGAGCAGTTCTTC.

This sequence joins TRBV18 and TRBJ1-1, with D unclear. Germline CDR1 is KGHSH and CDR2 is LQKENI. Trimming cost V 5 bases and J 3 bases, with 16 bases left between them. The CDR3 consists of 15 residues. As DNA, the CDR3 is TGTGCCAGCTCAGACCAGACAATGTGGGACACTGAAGCTTTCTTT. Translating it yields CASSDQTMWDTEAFF. Supplemented by reference TRBV18 and TRBJ1-1, the full variable domain reads NAGVMQNPRHLVRRRGQEARLRCSPMKGHSHVYWYRQLPEEGLKFMVYLQKENIIDESGMPKERFSAEFPKEGPSILRIQQVVRGDSAAYFCASSDQTMWDTEAFFGQGTRLTVV.

The V call is TRBV10-3, the J call TRBJ1-6; no clear D gene. Per the germline V gene, CDR1 is ENHRY and CDR2 is SYGVKD. The V gene lost 10 bases and the J gene lost 8 bases, with 18 bases spanning the gap. CDR3 length equals 14 residues. CDR3 nucleotide sequence: TGTGCCAGTACCACACGGGAGGAAGATTCACCCCTCCACTTT. It encodes CASTTREEDSPLHF.

The chain joins TRBV5-6 to TRBJ2-7; 7 nucleotides line up with TRBD1. V shed 4 bases and J 3 bases; nucleotides not matched to a gene: 7. The CDR3 consists of 14 residues. Germline CDR1 reads SGHDT; CDR2 reads YYEEEE. The CDR3 region has the DNA TGTGCCAGCAGCGACCGGGACAGAGGCTACGAGCAGTACTTC. Protein product: CASSDRDRGYEQYF. The whole variable domain, filled in from reference TRBV5-6 and TRBJ2-7, reads DAGVTQSPTHLIKTRGQQVTLRCSPKSGHDTVSWYQQALGQGPQFIFQYYEEEERQRGNFPDRFSGHQFPNYSSELNVNALLLGDSALYLCASSDRDRGYEQYFGPGTRLTVT.

The chain uses TRBV12-1 and TRBJ2-7; TRBD1, the table's D call, was not compared with the DNA. TRBV12-1 is labeled a pseudogene. This CDR3 contains 14 residues. CDR3 in amino acids: CASSSWTDSYEQYF. The DNA of the CDR3 is TGTGCCAGCAGCTCTTGGACAGATTCCTACGAGCAGTACTTC.

The chain recombines TRBV20-1 with TRBJ1-1; D is unresolved. V was shortened by 6 bases and J by 4 bases, with 9 bases between the two germline ends. CDR3 size: 11 residues. Germline CDR1 reads DFQATT; CDR2 reads SNEGSKA (reference sequence). The CDR3 loop is CSAAGFTEAFF. The CDR3 region has the DNA TGCAGTGCCGCTGGATTCACTGAAGCTTTCTTT.

The chain couples TRBV5-4 to TRBJ2-3, with D possibly being TRBD1 (6 bases). CDR1 is SGHNT and CDR2 is YYREEE in the germline V gene (reference sequence). The CDR3 contains 15 residues. Deletions cut 4 bases from V and 2 bases from J, with 14 bases between. The CDR3 nucleotides read TGTGCCAGCAGCGCAGGACAGTTCCTCACAGATACGCAGTATTTT. Translation: CASSAGQFLTDTQYF.

The chain combines TRBV11-2 with TRBJ2-7; D gene uncertain. The germline CDR1 and CDR2 sequences are SGHAT and FQNNGV. Trimming shortened V by 3 bases and J by 2 bases, and 14 bases separated the two germline ends. This CDR3 comprises 15 residues. This chain's CDR3 is CASSFDPQAAYEQYF. In DNA, the CDR3 is TGTGCCAGCAGCTTTGACCCGCAAGCCGCCTACGAGCAGTACTTC.

The gene calls are TRBV9 and TRBJ2-7; TRBD2 matches at 7 bases. Germline CDR1 reads SGDLS; CDR2 reads YYNGEE. The V segment lost 4 bases and the J segment 3 bases; nucleotides outside the gene matches: 7. The CDR3 is 14 amino acids. The CDR3 bases are TGTGCCAGCAGCAGGGCGGGAGCTGGCTACGAGCAGTACTTC. This codes for CASSRAGAGYEQYF.

The rearrangement uses TRBV23-1 and TRBJ2-5; 7 nucleotides match TRBD1. TRBV23-1 is an ORF, with its function uncertain. V trimming: 7 bases; J trimming: 2 bases; junction bases outside the gene matches: 7. The CDR3 contains 14 residues. CDR3 DNA sequence: TGCGCCAGCACTCCGGGACAGCTGCAAGAGACCCAGTACTTC. It is translated as CASTPGQLQETQYF.

This rearrangement joins TRBV2 to TRBJ1-4, with 8 bases aligning to TRBD1. CDR1 and CDR2 (germline): SNHLY, FYNNEI. This CDR3 has 14 residues. After removal of 5 bases from V and 6 bases from J, the junction contained 5 bases not matched to a gene. CDR3 sequence: CASSSRGQYEKLFF. DNA of the CDR3: TGTGCCAGCAGTAGCAGGGGGCAGTATGAAAAACTGTTTTTT.

The V gene is TRBV30, the J gene TRBJ1-4, with no clear D. Trimming removed 3 bases at V and 5 bases at J, with 16 bases between. CDR3 length: 15 residues. Germline V gives CDR1 GTSNPN, CDR2 SVGIG (reference sequence). This chain's CDR3 is CAWSDYRTGNEKLFF. The CDR3 region has the DNA TGTGCCTGGAGCGATTATCGGACGGGGAATGAAAAACTGTTTTTT.

This sequence joins TRBV7-2 and TRBJ2-1, with 11 bases fitting TRBD2. The germline V gene encodes CDR1 SGHTA and CDR2 FQGNSA. J was trimmed by 2 bases and V by 2 bases; bases with no gene match: 2. The CDR3 is 16 residues long. The CDR3: CASSLTSGSAYNEQFF. In nucleotides, the CDR3 is TGTGCCAGCAGCTTAACTAGCGGGAGTGCCTACAATGAGCAGTTCTTC. Filled out from reference TRBV7-2 and TRBJ2-1, the complete variable domain reads GAGVSQSPSNKVTEKGKDVELRCDPISGHTALYWYRQSLGQGLEFLIYFQGNSAPDKSGLPSDRFSAERTGGSVSTLTIQRTQQEDSAVYLCASSLTSGSAYNEQFFGPGTRLTVL.

The gene calls are TRBV11-3 and TRBJ2-1; no clear D gene. V was trimmed by 1 base and J by 5 bases, leaving 9 bases between them. CDR1 and CDR2 (germline): SGHNT, YENEEA. The CDR3 covers 14 residues. The CDR3 loop is CASSLGPINNEQFF. As DNA, the CDR3 is TGTGCCAGCAGCTTAGGACCGATTAACAATGAGCAGTTCTTC.

V and J are TRBV3-1 (or the pseudogene TRBV3-2) and TRBJ2-3, with 7 bases matching TRBD1. V lost 4 bases and J lost 8; bases outside the gene matches: 12. This CDR3 is built from 15 residues. Looked up from germline, CDR1 is LGHDT and CDR2 is YNNKEL (reference sequence). Here the CDR3 reads CASSLLSGQSTTQYF. In nucleotides, the CDR3 is TGTGCCAGCAGCCTCCTTTCGGGACAGAGTACTACGCAGTATTTT.

V and J are TRBV2 and TRBJ1-1; 9 bases line up with TRBD1. In germline, CDR1 is SNHLY, CDR2 FYNNEI. V dropped 5 bases and J dropped 7; count of bases not matched to a gene: 8. CDR3 length: 14 residues. As DNA, the CDR3 is TGTGCCAGCAGTCCGGACAGGGGCAGTGTTGAAGCTTTCTTT. Protein sequence: CASSPDRGSVEAFF.

The V gene is TRBV28, the J gene TRBJ2-3; D unresolved. The germline gives CDR1 MDHEN, CDR2 SYDVKM. V lost 10 bases and J 8 bases, leaving 22 bases between the germline ends. The CDR3 is 14 residues long. DNA of the CDR3: TGTGCCACGGTTCGGCTTGCACAGACCTCTACGCAGTATTTT. This codes for CATVRLAQTSTQYF.

The J gene is TRBJ2-2, the V gene TRBV9, with D hard to call. The CDR3 loop spans 14 amino acids. CDR1 and CDR2 (germline): SGDLS, YYNGEE. The V gene lost 4 bases and the J gene lost 3 bases, with 10 bases spanning the gap. The CDR3 DNA reads as TGTGCCAGCAGCCGCGCAGGCGACACCGGGGAGCTGTTTTTT. Its translation is CASSRAGDTGELFF.

The genes are TRBV4-1 and TRBJ2-7; 10 bases match TRBD1. Per the germline V gene, CDR1 is MGHRA and CDR2 is YSYEKL. CDR3 length: 16 residues. V lost 0 bases, J lost 7 bases, and 9 bases stayed unmatched. The CDR3 is CASSQEKDRGRREQYF. DNA of the CDR3: TGCGCCAGCAGCCAAGAAAAGGACAGGGGGAGGAGGGAGCAGTACTTC.

The rearrangement joins TRBV30 to TRBJ1-1; possible D gene TRBD1, 6 bases. The CDR3 spans 14 residues. Germline assignment: CDR1 GTSNPN and CDR2 SVGIG (reference sequence). V was trimmed by 1 base and J by 4 bases, leaving 13 bases between them. This chain's CDR3 is CAWSGNGGGTEAFF. Written as DNA, the CDR3 is TGTGCCTGGAGTGGGAATGGGGGCGGCACTGAAGCTTTCTTT.

V and J are TRBV24-1 and TRBJ2-3, with TRBD1 matching over 7 bases. Germline V CDR1 and CDR2: KGHDR, SFDVKD. The CDR3 extends over 16 amino acids. Trimming at V came to 3 bases and at J to 0 bases, leaving 5 bases not matched to a gene. The DNA of the CDR3 is TGTGCCACCAGTGATGAACAGGGGATTAGCACAGATACGCAGTATTTT. Protein sequence: CATSDEQGISTDTQYF.

The V call is TRBV5-6, the J call TRBJ1-1, with D possibly matching TRBD1 (5 bases). V shed 0 bases and J shed 2 bases, with 11 bases lying between them. The CDR3 extends over 15 amino acids. Germline CDR1 reads SGHDT; CDR2 reads YYEEEE. The CDR3 DNA sequence: TGTGCCAGCAGCTTGGCAGGACACCTAAACACTGAAGCTTTCTTT. This sequence encodes CASSLAGHLNTEAFF.

The chain is built from TRBV6-5 and TRBJ2-3, with D unclear. The length of the CDR3 is 14 residues. Germline lookup yields CDR1 MNHEY and CDR2 SVGAGI. Deletions cut 5 bases from V and 5 bases from J, with 14 bases between. Here the CDR3 DNA reads TGTGCCAGCAGTCGGACCATTGGGGAAGATACGCAGTATTTT. Its translation is CASSRTIGEDTQYF.

The chain links TRBV19 to TRBJ2-7; tentatively, D is TRBD1 (5 bases). The CDR3 consists of 13 residues. The V end lost 7 bases, the J end lost 3 bases, and 13 bases lay between the germline ends. Germline CDR1 LNHDA, CDR2 SQIVND (reference sequence). In nucleotides, the CDR3 is TGTGCCAGTACTCCCCGAGACAGCTACGAGCAGTACTTC. Protein product: CASTPRDSYEQYF.